This T cell receptor beta chain was captured by sequencing in a study of cytomegalovirus exposure and HLA in healthy donors. Findings of the study overall: The majority of CMV-associated TCR beta chains were reported as apparently HLA-restricted in a later analysis. What a later analysis reportedly showed was that an Asian-associated ancestry cluster had fewer N-insertions than the approximately 720-donor mean. Per a later analysis, 16,951 TCR beta sequences showed association with HLA alleles at 0.05 false discovery rate.

The V segment lost 5 bases and the J segment 4 bases; nucleotides outside the gene matches: 11. Germline CDR1 is SGHNT and CDR2 is YYREEE (reference sequence). The CDR3 extends over 16 amino acids. This clone was seen only a few times. Its specificity is unknown. Primers included in the PCR were 60 Vbeta and 13 Jbeta primers. Sequencing used immunoSEQ multiplex PCR; TCRdb keeps in-frame clones, though not all of them. Of 200,000 to 250,000 clones in the sample, about three quarters are singletons; the top ten hold under 2%. Sequencing was performed on PBMCs. This chain links TRBV5-4 with TRBJ1-5; 8 bases map to TRBD1. This receptor was taken from a man in his late teens or twenties in good health and CMV-seronegative. CDR3 DNA sequence: TGTGCCAGCAGACCCCATGGCAGGGGGCGGAATCAGCCCCAGCATTTT. This translates into CASRPHGRGRNQPQHF.